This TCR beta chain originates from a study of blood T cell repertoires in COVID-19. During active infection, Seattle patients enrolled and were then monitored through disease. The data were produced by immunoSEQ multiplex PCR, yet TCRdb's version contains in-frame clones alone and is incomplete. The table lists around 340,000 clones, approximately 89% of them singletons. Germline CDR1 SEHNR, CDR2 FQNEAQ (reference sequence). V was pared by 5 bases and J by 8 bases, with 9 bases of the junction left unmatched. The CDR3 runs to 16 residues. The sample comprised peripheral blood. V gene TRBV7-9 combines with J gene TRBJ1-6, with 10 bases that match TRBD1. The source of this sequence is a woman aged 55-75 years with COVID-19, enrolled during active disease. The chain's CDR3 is CASSLRIDRGHSPLHF. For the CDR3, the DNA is TGTGCCAGCAGCCTAAGAATTGACAGGGGGCATTCACCCCTCCACTTT.